This T cell receptor beta chain was sequenced for a study of CD8+ T cells in alopecia areata. Sequencing used cDNA as its template, made by extracting RNA and reverse transcribing it. Sequencing used immunoSEQ multiplex PCR; TCRdb keeps in-frame clones, though not all of them. The sample holds roughly 200,000 clones; around 63% are singletons and the top ten take about 1.5%. Lesional scalp punch biopsies and peripheral blood came from alopecia areata patients. CDR3 length: 15 residues. Germline lookup yields CDR1 MGHRA and CDR2 YSYEKL. The J segment lost 6 bases and the V segment lost 1 base, leaving 8 bases of the junction unmatched.

Sequenced here: CD4+ T cells sorted from blood, sampled at week 0. The J gene is TRBJ2-7, the V gene TRBV4-1; 8 bases agree with TRBD1. The clonotype was recovered from a human donor with alopecia areata. CDR3 protein: CASSQGNGQGSEQYF. In nucleotides, the CDR3 is TGCGCCAGCAGCCAAGGCAACGGACAGGGTTCCGAGCAGTACTTC.